What follows describes a single T cell receptor beta chain. Antigen specificity is unknown. The sample originates from a study of beta chain features in type 1 diabetes. General observations from the study: TCRB CDR3 length was moderately but significantly reduced in all four CD4+ subsets of Type 1 diabetes patients. Across patients, naive, central memory and Treg TCRB repertoires exhibited apparently greater similarity than was observed across healthy donors.

The collection from each donor was one heparinised blood draw averaging around 0.11 L. The isolated RNA, all of it, was reverse transcribed, so expressed TCRB transcripts were what got sequenced. Assay used: immunoSEQ multiplex PCR; TCRdb lists only in-frame clones, some missing. The repertoire holds about 280,000 clones, over 12% seen once, with roughly 0.015% in the top ten. The sequence was obtained from a man in his late teens or twenties with type 1 diabetes. The sample was naive CD4+ T cells from blood.

CDR3 amino acids: CSVEVAGNQPQHF. CDR3 bases: TGCAGCGTCGAGGTTGCGGGCAATCAGCCCCAGCATTTT. The V and J genes are TRBV29-1 and TRBJ1-5; D remains unclear. Germline CDR1 is SQVTM and CDR2 is ANQGSEA. Trimming removed 6 bases from V and 2 bases from J, with 11 bases in between. The CDR3 is 13 amino acids.